Listed below are T cell receptor beta chains from one sample, sequenced in a study of T-cell memory formation after mild COVID-19. One entry per CDR3 protein, called by TCRdb with MiXCR from the 5' RACE reads. The sample has some 130,000 distinct CDR3 sequences, approximately 15% seen once. Sequenced sample: PBMCs or a T cell subset sorted from them (not recorded which). All receptors come from an adult woman who had mild COVID-19 (a few samples of this study predate the infection). Cell type and time point are not known. Each CDR3 is given without its conserved first and last residue. Each record gives: J gene, V gene, CDR3 protein.

TRBJ1-6	TRBV9	ASSGKLTAGSYNSPLH
TRBJ2-5	TRBV9	ASSPRGREEETQY
TRBJ2-5	TRBV5-1	ASSLPDRGGTQY
TRBJ2-7	TRBV23-1	ASSQPLGRYEQY
TRBJ2-7	TRBV5-1	ASSSPGQGDYEQY
TRBJ2-7	TRBV6-2/TRBV6-3	ASSSVDEQY
TRBJ1-1	TRBV7-2	ASSSGLTNTEAF
TRBJ2-3	TRBV12-3/TRBV12-4	ASSQRGRSTYTDTQY
TRBJ1-4	TRBV7-3	ASSLNRNEKLF
TRBJ1-1	TRBV6-2/TRBV6-3	ASGGFRGAF
TRBJ1-5	TRBV13	ASSLGRTGSQPQH
TRBJ2-3	TRBV2	ASSFSPASTDTQY
TRBJ2-2	TRBV7-9	ASSLDGTTRRSGELF
TRBJ2-2	TRBV19	ASTPSAGELF
TRBJ2-5	TRBV11-3	ASSYARQGNQETQY
TRBJ2-7	TRBV11-2	ASSFNSLENYEQY
TRBJ2-5	TRBV2	ASSVFAGQETQY
TRBJ2-5	TRBV20-1	SARATGLVQTQY
TRBJ2-3	TRBV9	ASSVAGTSGGDTQY
TRBJ1-2	TRBV6-5	ASRGFLAYYGYT
TRBJ2-4	TRBV2	ASSEGGAFGKNIQY
TRBJ1-5	TRBV20-1	SAIYPESNQPQH
TRBJ1-1	TRBV11-2	ASSWSQELEAF
TRBJ2-3	TRBV6-2/TRBV6-3	ASSPARRTGRSTGTQY
TRBJ1-1	TRBV12-3/TRBV12-4	ASKISGWAEVEAF
TRBJ2-2	TRBV19	ASTPGLEVTGELF
TRBJ2-2	TRBV3-1	ASSRATGELF
TRBJ2-7	TRBV30	AWSGNERERGIYEQY
TRBJ2-2	TRBV7-7	ASSGRRLAGGPFSTGELF
TRBJ2-1	TRBV11-3	ASSSPGTDSYNEQF
TRBJ2-7	TRBV14	ASSQVGSGNYEQY
TRBJ2-1	TRBV15	ATSRDQDRGYNEQF
TRBJ2-7	TRBV15	ATSRDRDREYEQY
TRBJ1-1	TRBV19	ASSTTGRHTEAF
TRBJ2-7	TRBV29-1	SVGGDRTYEQY
TRBJ2-7	TRBV5-1	ASSSKTYEQY
TRBJ2-3	TRBV5-4	ASSFGDMQQY
TRBJ2-3	TRBV29-1	SVEGGREERIDTQY
TRBJ1-5	TRBV20-1	SARTDSNQPQH
TRBJ1-3	TRBV12-3/TRBV12-4	ASSYGVRNTIY
TRBJ1-5	TRBV6-5	ASSPTGGNQPQH
TRBJ2-1	TRBV9	ASSVFQRGDNEQF
TRBJ1-2	TRBV20-1	SARAQISTNYGYT
TRBJ1-6	TRBV5-1	ASSLNGDPDHSPLH
TRBJ2-7	TRBV28	ASLQDLSGISYEQY
TRBJ1-5	TRBV4-1	ASSQAWDNQPQH
TRBJ2-7	TRBV18	ASSPPAAATGDEQY
TRBJ2-3	TRBV7-9	ASSPNSGTQY
TRBJ2-3	TRBV20-1	SASNSRGYTDTQY
TRBJ1-1	TRBV20-1	STTGPNTEAF
TRBJ2-1	TRBV7-3	ASSLAGLAVNNEQF
TRBJ2-7	TRBV20-1	SARAPTVTPEQY
TRBJ1-2	TRBV29-1	SVGGGGFHGYT
TRBJ1-1	TRBV7-9	ASSSTFGGTEAF
TRBJ1-2	TRBV20-1	SASYGTDNYGYT
TRBJ1-2	TRBV7-9	ASSLGVRHYYGYT
TRBJ1-6	TRBV20-1	SARGDRGYSPLH
TRBJ1-4	TRBV15	ATSTYRDRHNEKLF
TRBJ2-7	TRBV4-3	ASSQVLGTSGTYEQY